The entry below gives a single T cell receptor (beta chain) sequence along with its context. It lacks a known antigen. No much larger clonotype is one base removed from it; base qualities were not supplied. These data come from a study of OX40 agonist ivuxolimab in advanced cancers. About the investigation overall: Ivuxolimab was an agonistic, fully human IgG2 monoclonal antibody directed against OX40 (CD134), a costimulatory receptor. Intravenous ivuxolimab was administered to patients every 2 weeks at six dose levels: 0.01, 0.1, 0.3, 1.5, 3 and 10 mg/kg. Of the 50 to 55 dose-escalation patients, hepatocellular carcinoma was present in about 20, melanoma in roughly 15, renal cell carcinoma in 9 and head and neck cancer in 9. In the dose-escalation cohort, more than 75% of patients were male, and the mean age was roughly 60 years, with a range of about 23 to 85. Patients were allowed to have had prior anti-PD-1, anti-PD-L1 or anti-CTLA-4 therapy, and approximately 40% of the dose-escalation patients had been treated with checkpoint inhibitors. Three dose-escalation patients achieved partial responses, one with hepatocellular carcinoma and two with cutaneous melanoma. The point of sequencing TCRbeta in the periphery was to test whether ivuxolimab changed TCR sequence diversity and drove clonal T-cell expansion. The monotherapy dose-escalation portion (N ≈ 56 patients) of the phase I ivuxolimab trial is reported in the paper.

The trial excluded patients who had a history of autoimmune disease or who were on systemic immunosuppression. Peripheral blood for TCR sequencing was drawn from every dose cohort at baseline, at cycle 4 day 1 and at cycle 7 day 1. The samples were drawn from a first-in-human, open-label, multicenter phase I dose-escalation trial of ivuxolimab. Adults with locally advanced or metastatic melanoma, renal cell carcinoma, hepatocellular carcinoma or head and neck squamous cell carcinoma were enrolled in the trial. CD4+ and CD8+ T cells were sorted separately from peripheral blood before TCR sequencing. Genomic DNA was extracted from sorted cells for sequencing of the TCRbeta CDR3 region. The immunoSEQ Assay was used for sequencing of TCRbeta CDR3 regions. TCRdb took this table from immuneACCESS and kept in-frame rearrangements with V and J called. Such tables lack part of the clones; where checked against another copy, unresolved V genes explain under half of the gap, and the rest is unexplained. The sample table contains some 19,000 clones; only one count was recorded for more than 65% of them. The ten largest clonotypes hold about 33% of the sample.

The germline V gene (reference sequence) specifies MNHEY as CDR1 and SMNVEV as CDR2. Counted from cysteine to phenylalanine, this CDR3 has 14 amino acids. The read is trimmed to its CDR3 DNA, 42 bases read in frame from base 1. At the junction V is shortened by 2 bases and J by 3 bases, with 8 bases in between. Overall study outcomes, separate from this receptor: Partial responders in the 0.1-3.0 mg/kg groups had among the lowest normalized peripheral clonal expansion, especially among CD8+ T cells. At doses from 0.1 to 3.0 mg/kg, clonal expansion was seen in both CD4+ and CD8+ blood T cells between baseline and week 6. After ivuxolimab, CD8+ T cells had more expanded clones than CD4+ T cells on average. Low levels of normalized T-cell clonal expansion were also shown by some nonresponding patients. Antigen specificity was not determined for the clonally expanded peripheral T cells.

This TCR was sampled from an adult with an advanced solid tumor such as melanoma, head and neck, liver or kidney cancer. This chain joins TRBV27 to TRBJ1-5, with an unclear D gene assignment. The sequencing used CD4+ or CD8+ T cells sorted from blood, collected in a trial of the OX40 agonist ivuxolimab. For the CDR3, the sequence is CASSLVGPNQPQHF. The nucleotide sequence reads TGTGCCAGCAGTTTAGTGGGCCCCAATCAGCCCCAGCATTTT.